Reported below is one T cell receptor (beta chain). Its target antigen remains unknown. No quality values exist for individual bases; no much larger clone is one base distant. Interpreted using the paper, the treatment or condition label stands for: live attenuated yellow fever vaccine strain. Two biological replicates of bulk PBMCs were collected at each blood-draw timepoint. PBMCs were isolated from peripheral blood using a standard Ficoll-Paque protocol. TriZol was used to extract RNA from bulk PBMCs, CD4 and CD8 fractions, and dextramer-positive and dextramer-negative fractions. Looking up the germline V gene (reference sequence) yields CDR1 DFQATT and CDR2 SNEGSKA. Inclusive of the bounding cysteine and phenylalanine, the CDR3 is 14 residues long. The sequence is cut down to CDR3 DNA, 42 bases in frame from base 1. V drops 6 bases and J drops 2 bases, leaving 14 bases in between. The data were taken from a study of T cells after yellow fever vaccination (dated by TCRdb to about 2019). General notes on the study: Libraries from fractions with low cell numbers were prepared with the SMART-Seq v4 Ultra Low Input RNA kit. To follow T-cell clones before and after both primary and booster YFV17D yellow fever vaccination, bulk TCR alpha and beta repertoires underwent longitudinal sequencing. Two healthy male donors, one aged 18 to 30 and one aged 30 to 40 years, were included in the cohort. Blood samples were taken at several timepoints before and after primary and secondary immunization, and bulk PBMC replicates and cell subsets were isolated.

The paper's findings and limits, for the study overall: Most clones expanded after primary vaccination (around 96% of CD4 and 88% of CD8) were re-detected after the booster, suggesting that broad memory maintenance occurred. Only a couple of donors were included in the study, so the extent to which the findings can be generalized is limited. Because abundant contaminating clonotypes from the bulk population could be contained in FACS-sorted repertoires, computational filtering was required. The secondary T-cell response was found to be weaker but faster than the primary response, with a peak reached on day 5 rather than on day 15. A small share of clonotypes occurred in both CD4 and CD8 compartments, likely arising from convergent recombination.

TCR cDNA was made using 5'RACE template switching, a step that added a universal primer site and unique molecular identifiers. Priming for cDNA synthesis came from both the TCR alpha and TCR beta constant segments. Library amplification involved two PCR steps, and the second step added sample barcodes and sequencing adapters. Sequencing of libraries was performed on Illumina HiSeq 2500 (2x100 bp) or NovaSeq (2x150 bp). Per the source publication's procedure: Reads were demultiplexed and collapsed into UMI consensus sequences with MIGEC, and V(D)J alignment was performed with MiXCR. Vaccine-responding clonotypes were identified with edgeR using replicate PBMC samples, with FDR below 0.01 and a log2 fold change above 5 up to day 15 being required. CD4 or CD8 identity was assigned to each bulk clonotype according to whether the clonotype was present at higher abundance in the sequenced CD4 repertoire or the sequenced CD8 repertoire. TCRdb passed the public sequencing reads through fastp at Q25 and MiXCR, retaining productive beta sequences. All rows with the same CDR3 protein become a single entry with the most common DNA and genes. TCRdb assigned the V and J calls; the authors' analysis was not used. This sample comprises some 350,000 distinct CDR3 sequences, approximately 9% of them detected only once. About 20% of the sample comes from the top ten.

This sequence was found in a man younger than 35 who received the YFV17D yellow fever vaccine. In this chain, TRBV20-1 is recombined with TRBJ2-1, with an unclear D gene assignment. This sample comprised PBMCs, obtained on the day of the first yellow fever vaccination. The bases are TGCAGTGCCCTAGAAAGGGCTGCCTACAATGAGCAGTTCTTC. Translated, this gives CSALERAAYNEQFF.